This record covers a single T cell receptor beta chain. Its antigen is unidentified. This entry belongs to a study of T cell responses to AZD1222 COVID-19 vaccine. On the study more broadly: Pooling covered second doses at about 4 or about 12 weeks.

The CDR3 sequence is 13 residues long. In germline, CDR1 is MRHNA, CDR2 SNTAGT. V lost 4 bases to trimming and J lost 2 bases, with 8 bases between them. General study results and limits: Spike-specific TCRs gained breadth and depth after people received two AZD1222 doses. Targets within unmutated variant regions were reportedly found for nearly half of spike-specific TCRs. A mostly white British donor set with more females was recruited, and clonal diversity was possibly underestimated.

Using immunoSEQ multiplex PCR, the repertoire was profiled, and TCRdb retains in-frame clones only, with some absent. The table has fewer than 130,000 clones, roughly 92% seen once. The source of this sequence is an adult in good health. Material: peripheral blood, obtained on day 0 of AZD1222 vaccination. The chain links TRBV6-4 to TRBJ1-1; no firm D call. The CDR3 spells CASSVMGNTEAFF. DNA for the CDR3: TGTGCCAGCAGTGTTATGGGAAACACTGAAGCTTTCTTT.